This TCR beta chain was obtained from a study of cytomegalovirus exposure and HLA in healthy donors. Across the study: It was reported in a later analysis that the same platform had been used for the roughly 110 validation repertoires as for the approximately 700 first-cohort repertoires.

Unmatched junction bases numbered 13, after V lost 6 bases and J lost 5 bases. Germline CDR1 and CDR2: SGHRS and YFSETQ. The CDR3 totals 16 residues. Study-wide results and limits: According to the study, 150 to 200 TCR beta chains were cytomegalovirus-associated. The classifier reportedly diagnosed cytomegalovirus status with high specificity and sensitivity.

Assay used: immunoSEQ multiplex PCR; TCRdb lists only in-frame clones, some missing. The sample holds about 200,000 clones; about three quarters are singletons and the top ten take 0.95% to 1.5%. To note about this clone: Its antigen remains unidentified.

The V and J genes are TRBV5-1 and TRBJ1-2, with TRBD1 matching 10 bases. The clonotype was recovered from a woman aged 30 to 39 in good health and CMV-seronegative. Material for sequencing was PBMCs. CDR3 sequence reads: CASTRGTGDVGYGYTF. The CDR3 DNA is TGCGCCAGCACCCGGGGGACAGGGGACGTCGGTTATGGCTACACCTTC.